This T cell receptor (beta chain) is from a study of blood T cells in healthy people across ages. Study results and caveats: Older individuals had lower TCR beta diversity per million T cells (the decline was roughly linear).

Germline CDR1 DFQATT, CDR2 SNEGSKA (reference sequence). V was pared by 1 base and J by 4 bases, with 9 bases of the junction left unmatched. There are 17 residues in the CDR3. Sample-barcoded 5' priming and a J-beta primer mix drove a second PCR of roughly 7 to 11 cycles. Each CDR3 protein is one row after TCRdb ran MiXCR on the 5' RACE reads. The sample includes about 640,000 distinct CDR3 sequences, roughly 53% of them seen just once. A word on this clonotype: The target antigen is unknown.

Sequencing used blood. The TCR originated in a man aged 55 to 70 in good health. The chain employs TRBV20-1 and TRBJ2-1, with 11 bases matching TRBD2. This CDR3 reads CSARALAGGPGYNEQFF. The CDR3 nucleotides are TGCAGTGCTAGAGCCCTAGCGGGGGGCCCAGGGTACAATGAGCAGTTCTTC.